This entry concerns a single T cell receptor (beta chain). What it binds is not known. The CDR3 totals 15 residues. The V gene end was trimmed by 5 bases and the J gene end by 8 bases; junction bases not matched to a gene: 8. Germline loops: CDR1 PRHDT, CDR2 FYEKMQ (reference sequence). The data are from a study of T cell responses to AZD1222 COVID-19 vaccine. The study, taken as a whole, reports: Mostly white British, mostly female donors; authors suggested clonal diversity may be underestimated. Regions 160-218 and 743-854 held dominance among vaccine-associated CD4 TCRs, which spanned spike.

TCRdb's copy holds only in-frame clones and misses some; the assay was immunoSEQ multiplex PCR. The table records 70,000 to 95,000 clones, 75% to 95% of them present only once. J is TRBJ2-1 and V is TRBV13, with TRBD1 matching 11 bases. The sequence came from an adult who received the AZD1222 COVID-19 vaccine. Sequences were derived from peripheral blood, sampled 28 days after the second AZD1222 dose. The DNA for the CDR3 is TGTGCCAGCAGCCCCCCGGGACAGGGGGTCCATGAGCAGTTCTTC. This encodes CASSPPGQGVHEQFF.